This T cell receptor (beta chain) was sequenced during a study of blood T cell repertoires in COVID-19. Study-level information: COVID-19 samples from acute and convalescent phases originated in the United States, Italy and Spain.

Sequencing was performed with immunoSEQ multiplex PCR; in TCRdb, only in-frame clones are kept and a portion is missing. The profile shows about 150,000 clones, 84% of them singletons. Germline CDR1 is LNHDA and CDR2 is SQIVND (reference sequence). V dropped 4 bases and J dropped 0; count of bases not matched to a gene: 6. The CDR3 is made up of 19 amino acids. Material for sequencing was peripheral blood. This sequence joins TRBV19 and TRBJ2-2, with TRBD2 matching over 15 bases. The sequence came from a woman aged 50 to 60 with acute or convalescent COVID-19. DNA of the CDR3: TGTGCCAGTAGTAGTCCGGGACTAGCGGGAGGCCCGAACACCGGGGAGCTGTTTTTT. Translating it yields CASSSPGLAGGPNTGELFF.